This TCR beta chain comes out of a study of T-cell reconstitution after alpha-beta-depleted transplantation in children (dated by TCRdb to about 2016). Looking at the study overall: Using TCR repertoire profiling, the study followed T-cell immune reconstitution in a quantitative way in children after TCRalphabeta/CD19-depleted allogeneic hematopoietic cell transplantation.

The library was prepared using PCR. These reads were obtained on an Illumina HiSeq 2500. To normalize quantification of the TCRbeta repertoire, the TCR libraries were built with molecular barcoding that relied on unique molecular identifiers. Using fastp trimming at Q25 and MiXCR clonotype assembly, TCRdb reanalyzed the public sequencing data and kept in-frame beta chains. Every distinct CDR3 protein forms one entry, paired with its most common genes and DNA. In all, the sample holds around 96,000 distinct CDR3 sequences, and less than 15% of those were seen once. In total, the top ten clones hold roughly 14% of the sample. This clonotype came up many times. There is no known antigen for this receptor. The record has no base qualities; no much larger clone is one base away. The germline V gene sets CDR1 to SQVTM and CDR2 to ANQGSEA. After removal of 7 bases from V and 6 bases from J, the junction retains 9 bases not matched to a gene. The CDR3 goes from the cysteine to the phenylalanine over 14 residues. Only CDR3 DNA remains: 42 bases, in frame from the first base.

This TCR was sampled from a human donor who donated a stem cell graft to a child with inherited bone marrow failure. The sample was PBMCs from the stem cell graft donor, taken from the stem cell graft. Recombination joined TRBV29-1 with TRBJ2-2, with TRBD2 identical over 9 junction bases. The CDR3 reads CSALKRGEAGELFF. The DNA sequence is TGCAGCGCCCTTAAGCGGGGGGAGGCCGGGGAGCTGTTTTTT.